This T cell receptor (beta chain) appears in the sequencing data of a study of identical twins. CDR3 length: 18 residues. The V gene end was trimmed by 0 bases and the J gene end by 3 bases; junction bases not matched to a gene: 13. Germline V gene data show CDR1 as DFQATT and CDR2 as SNEGSKA (reference sequence). TCRdb passed the 5' RACE reads through MiXCR, listing each CDR3 protein once. The sample records a few hundred thousand distinct CDR3 sequences, about 8% being singletons. Healthy Caucasians made up all donors. Points from the study as a whole: Alpha sequences out of frame and shared by twins had excess low generation probability.

With respect to this clonotype: Its target is unknown.

These data were also filed under a second study, of yellow fever vaccine responses in identical twins.

This chain connects TRBV20-1 to TRBJ2-2, with TRBD1 identical over 7 bases. This TCR was recovered from a woman under 30 in good health. The sample was CD8+ T cells sorted from blood. DNA for the CDR3: TGCAGTGCTAGAGATGACGGGACAGATCCGTTGGACACCGGGGAGCTGTTTTTT. Amino acids: CSARDDGTDPLDTGELFF.